Presented here are 16 T cell receptor beta chains from one specimen sequenced in a study of blood T cell repertoires in COVID-19. Some clones are missing from TCRdb's copy, which holds only in-frame ones; the method was immunoSEQ multiplex PCR. The data show 99,000 or so clones, around 81% seen once. The specimen was peripheral blood. These receptors were obtained from an older man with acute or convalescent COVID-19.

This chain joins TRBV10-3 and TRBJ2-7; 8 positions match TRBD1. The CDR3 has 15 residues. Unmatched junction bases numbered 9, after V lost 6 bases and J lost 2 bases. Per the germline V gene, CDR1 is ENHRY and CDR2 is SYGVKD. This CDR3 reads CAIRAGTGNAYEQYF. The CDR3 DNA reads TGTGCCATCAGGGCCGGGACAGGAAATGCCTACGAGCAGTACTTC.

This clone was seen a few times. The V gene is TRBV7-2, the J gene TRBJ2-7; 10 nucleotides line up with TRBD2. This CDR3 is 15 amino acids long. The junction had 12 bases not matched to a gene; V was cut back by 6 bases and J by 7 bases. Germline CDR1 and CDR2: SGHTA and FQGNSA. The DNA for the CDR3 is TGTGCCAGCAGGCCGGGACTAGCGAGTCTTGGGGAGCAGTACTTC. Its translation: CASRPGLASLGEQYF.

The gene calls are TRBV28 and TRBJ1-2; 8 bases agree with TRBD1. CDR1 is MDHEN and CDR2 is SYDVKM in the germline V gene. J was trimmed by 6 bases and V by 2 bases; bases with no gene match: 8. This CDR3 is built from 15 residues. The CDR3 nucleotides are TGTGCCAGCAGTTTAAGATATAGACAGGGGAATGGCTACACCTTC. It is translated as CASSLRYRQGNGYTF.

The chain carries TRBV6-5 and TRBJ1-1; D unresolved. The germline V and J ends were trimmed by 6 bases and 7 bases, with 18 bases remaining between them. This CDR3 comprises 14 residues. Germline CDR1 is MNHEY and CDR2 is SVGAGI. The CDR3 region is CASRPRTGKNEAFF. The CDR3 DNA follows: TGTGCCAGCAGGCCCCGGACGGGGAAAAATGAAGCTTTCTTT.

CDR3 DNA sequence: TGTGCCAGCAGAGGGACAGGGGTCTACGAGCAGTACTTC. Translation gives CASRGTGVYEQYF. V gene TRBV25-1 combines with J gene TRBJ2-7; 10 bases agree with TRBD1. CDR1 and CDR2 from the germline V gene are MGHDK and SYGVNS. Trimming took 6 bases from V and 3 from J; bases not matched to a gene: 2. The CDR3 is made up of 13 amino acids.

The rearrangement uses TRBV18 and TRBJ2-1; unclear D gene. This CDR3 region has 15 residues. The germline gives CDR1 KGHSH, CDR2 LQKENI. V lost 3 bases to trimming and J lost 0 bases, with 9 bases between them. CDR3 DNA: TGTGCCAGCTCACCCACTGCAAGCTCCTACAATGAGCAGTTCTTC. Its translation: CASSPTASSYNEQFF.

The rearrangement uses TRBV27 and TRBJ1-1, with D uncertain. CDR1 is MNHEY and CDR2 is SMNVEV in the germline V gene (reference sequence). This CDR3 spans 12 amino acids. The V and J ends lost 5 bases and 3 bases respectively, with 7 bases between them. The CDR3 DNA is TGTGCCAGCAGTCGAGGGTACACTGAAGCTTTCTTT. The encoded protein is CASSRGYTEAFF.

This sequence joins TRBV7-9 and TRBJ1-1, with TRBD1 identical over 8 bases. Trimming removed 3 bases from V and 1 base from J; junction bases left unmatched: 10. Germline CDR1 reads SEHNR; CDR2 reads FQNEAQ (reference sequence). The CDR3 loop spans 17 amino acids. CDR3 protein: CASSLGRDRNANTEAFF. CDR3 nucleotides: TGTGCCAGCAGCTTGGGCCGGGACAGGAATGCGAACACTGAAGCTTTCTTT.

The rearrangement joins TRBV12-3 or TRBV12-4 to TRBJ1-5; D may be TRBD1 (6 bases). V lost 5 bases to trimming and J lost 6 bases, with 11 bases between them. The CDR3 spans 13 residues. CDR3 region: CASSEQGRQPQHF. The CDR3 DNA follows: TGTGCCAGCAGTGAACAGGGACGTCAGCCCCAGCATTTT.

This clone has a handful of counts. The CDR3 DNA reads as TGTGCCAGCTCACCACTCGGGTCGAATGAAAAACTGTTTTTT. Amino acid sequence: CASSPLGSNEKLFF. The chain links TRBV18 to TRBJ1-4, with D hard to call. The CDR3 sequence is 14 residues long. Trimming removed 1 base at V and 5 bases at J, with 8 bases between. The V gene's germline CDR1 is KGHSH and CDR2 LQKENI.

The sample holds a few counts of this clone. The chain joins TRBV28 to TRBJ2-3; 8 bases map to TRBD2. CDR3 length: 16 residues. Germline V gives CDR1 MDHEN, CDR2 SYDVKM. J gave up 0 bases and V 6 bases, and 8 bases lay outside the gene matches. The CDR3 bases are TGTGCCAGCAGCCCTCTAACTAGCGGTAGCACAGATACGCAGTATTTT. Its translation is CASSPLTSGSTDTQYF.

This clone was seen a single time. The chain joins TRBV2 to TRBJ1-2; D is uncertain. The germline CDR1 and CDR2 sequences are SNHLY and FYNNEI. V was cut by 4 bases and J by 8 bases, with 11 bases left in between. The length of the CDR3 is 12 residues. In DNA, the CDR3 is TGTGCCAGCAGTGCTCAGCGGTCGGGCTACACCTTC. Translation gives CASSAQRSGYTF.

The V call is TRBV3-1 (or the pseudogene TRBV3-2), the J call TRBJ1-3, with 8 positions matching TRBD1. The CDR3 runs to 14 residues. Germline CDR1 and CDR2: LGHDT and YNNKEL (reference sequence). V was pared by 7 bases and J by 4 bases, with 6 bases of the junction left unmatched. This chain's CDR3 is CASTAGQVGNTIYF. DNA of the CDR3: TGTGCCAGCACCGCGGGACAGGTGGGAAACACCATATATTTT.

Points on this clone: At the DNA level, this CDR3 is encoded by other sequences in the same sample as well. The V call is TRBV18, the J call TRBJ2-5; the D is unclear. Germline-derived CDR1 and CDR2 are KGHSH and LQKENI. This CDR3 has 13 residues. V was shortened by 2 bases and J by 2 bases, with 6 bases between the two germline ends. This chain's CDR3 is CASSPGQQETQYF. In DNA form, the CDR3 reads TGTGCCAGCTCACCAGGGCAGCAAGAGACCCAGTACTTC.

This chain links TRBV5-4 with TRBJ1-1; D uncertain. V was clipped by 0 bases and J by 6 bases, with 12 bases between them. Germline V gene sequence: CDR1 SGHNT, CDR2 YYREEE (reference sequence). This CDR3 is built from 14 residues. The CDR3 protein is CASSLAPLEAEAFF. DNA for the CDR3: TGTGCCAGCAGCTTGGCGCCTCTTGAGGCTGAAGCTTTCTTT.

V usage is TRBV7-8 and J usage is TRBJ2-3; 7 bases are a match to TRBD1. The length of the CDR3 is 14 residues. After removal of 5 bases from V and 1 base from J, the junction contained 3 bases not matched to a gene. Germline-derived CDR1 and CDR2 are SGHVS and FQNEAQ. The CDR3 region is CASSVDRGTDTQYF. The CDR3 DNA is TGTGCCAGCAGCGTCGACAGGGGCACAGATACGCAGTATTTT.